The 16 T cell receptor beta chains presented below share a single source sample, sequenced in a study of CD8 T cells in ankylosing spondylitis. One entry per CDR3 protein results from TCRdb running MiXCR on the 5' RACE reads. Here the sample spans approximately 200,000 distinct CDR3 sequences, 10% to 15% being singletons. What was sequenced was blood, either unsorted or a sorted T cell fraction (not recorded which). These receptors all come from a female donor with ankylosing spondylitis or in good health (not recorded which).

The chain employs TRBV20-1 and TRBJ2-1; D is possibly TRBD2 (6 bases). The length of the CDR3 is 15 residues. From germline, CDR1 is DFQATT and CDR2 SNEGSKA (reference sequence). V was clipped by 0 bases and J by 5 bases, with 14 bases between them. This CDR3 is CSARELQAGNNEQFF. The CDR3 region has the DNA TGCAGTGCTAGAGAACTACAAGCGGGCAACAATGAGCAGTTCTTC.

The rearrangement uses TRBV11-1 and TRBJ2-7; no clear D gene. Trimming stripped 3 bases from V and 1 base from J, with 7 bases between. The CDR3 extends over 13 amino acids. Germline V gene sequence: CDR1 SGHAT, CDR2 FQDESV (reference sequence). The DNA of the CDR3 is TGTGCCAGCAGCTTGCACTTTTCCTACGAGCAGTACTTC. The encoded protein is CASSLHFSYEQYF.

CDR3: CASSLWGAGDTQYF. The CDR3 DNA sequence: TGTGCCAGCAGTTTGTGGGGAGCCGGAGATACGCAGTATTTT. The J gene is TRBJ2-3, the V gene TRBV27; maybe TRBD2 (5 bases). This CDR3 is 14 amino acids long. Per the germline V gene, CDR1 is MNHEY and CDR2 is SMNVEV (reference sequence). The ends were cut back, 3 bases at V and 5 bases at J, with 12 bases in the middle.

V is TRBV10-2 and J is TRBJ2-3; 12 nucleotides match TRBD2. The germline CDR1 and CDR2 sequences are WSHSY and SAAADI. After removal of 4 bases from V and 3 bases from J, the junction contained 8 bases not matched to a gene. This CDR3 comprises 17 residues. CDR3 nucleotide sequence: TGCGCCAGCAGTGTGACTAGCGGGAGAGTCGGGACAGATACGCAGTATTTT. This encodes CASSVTSGRVGTDTQYF.

The rearrangement uses TRBV20-1 and TRBJ1-4, with 7 bases that match TRBD1. The CDR3 totals 15 residues. Germline CDR1 reads DFQATT; CDR2 reads SNEGSKA (reference sequence). The V gene end was trimmed by 0 bases and the J gene end by 7 bases; junction bases not matched to a gene: 8. The CDR3 protein is CSARDPTGSGEKLFF. The CDR3, as DNA: TGCAGTGCTAGAGATCCGACAGGGTCTGGTGAAAAACTGTTTTTT.

In this sample, this clonotype turned up many times. The CDR3 loop is CNAGTSGQETQYF. For the CDR3, the DNA is TGCAATGCCGGGACTAGCGGACAAGAGACCCAGTACTTC. The chain combines TRBV20-1 with TRBJ2-5, with 11 positions matching TRBD2. The CDR3 length is 13 residues. Germline V lookup: CDR1 DFQATT, CDR2 SNEGSKA (reference sequence).

This clonotype was counted at least ten times. The chain couples TRBV6-2 or TRBV6-3 to TRBJ2-5; TRBD2 matches at 8 bases. J was trimmed by 7 bases and V by 8 bases; bases with no gene match: 12. This CDR3 has 14 amino acids. Germline values: CDR1 MNHEY, CDR2 SVGEGT. CDR3 DNA sequence: TGTGCCAGCCGACCAGGACTAGCCTCTTCGACCCAGTACTTC. It specifies CASRPGLASSTQYF.

In its sample, this clonotype was seen a few times. This chain connects TRBV5-1 to TRBJ2-2, with 7 bases identical to TRBD1. This CDR3 has 17 amino acids. The germline CDR1 and CDR2 sequences are SGHRS and YFSETQ. Trimming cost V 0 bases and J 2 bases; bases outside gene matches: 7. CDR3 sequence: CASSLGPGGANTGELFF. In DNA, the CDR3 is TGCGCCAGCAGCTTGGGGCCAGGGGGTGCCAACACCGGGGAGCTGTTTTTT.

This clonotype was seen at least ten times. The chain combines TRBV7-2 with TRBJ2-1; perhaps TRBD2 as D (5 bases). The CDR3 extends over 13 amino acids. Germline-derived CDR1 and CDR2 are SGHTA and FQGNSA. V was shortened by 5 bases and J by 8 bases, with 13 bases between the two germline ends. CDR3 sequence (DNA): TGTGCCAGCAGCCCAATATACGGGGATGAGCAGTTCTTC. Protein: CASSPIYGDEQFF.

In its sample, this clonotype was seen many times. V is TRBV7-8 and J is TRBJ2-2; 7 bases are a match to TRBD2. V lost 5 bases, J lost 8 bases, and 11 bases stayed unmatched. The CDR3 has 15 residues. Germline values: CDR1 SGHVS, CDR2 FQNEAQ. The CDR3 region has the DNA TGTGCCAGCAGCCTCCGGGCGGGAGACTTGGGGGAGCTGTTTTTT. Translation: CASSLRAGDLGELFF.

Notes on this clonotype: Since a much larger clone is just one base distant, this may be a read error. V gene TRBV12-3 or TRBV12-4 combines with J gene TRBJ1-4, with TRBD1 as a possible D gene (5 bases). V lost 4 bases, J lost 13 bases, and 10 bases lay in between. This CDR3 contains 11 residues. The CDR3, as DNA: TGTGCCAGCAGTTACGGGGGTACACTGTTTTTT. This encodes CASSYGGTLFF.

This clonotype was observed a few times. The V call is TRBV11-2, the J call TRBJ1-4; 8 bases match TRBD1. J was trimmed by 0 bases and V by 0 bases; bases with no gene match: 9. CDR1 SGHAT and CDR2 FQNNGV come from the germline V gene. The CDR3 length is 19 residues. CDR3 residues: CASSLEPGGLIATNEKLFF. CDR3 DNA: TGTGCCAGCAGCTTAGAGCCAGGGGGCCTAATTGCAACTAATGAAAAACTGTTTTTT.

V usage is TRBV5-1 and J usage is TRBJ2-3; no firm D call. Trimming cost V 0 bases and J 2 bases, with 10 bases left between them. CDR3 length: 15 amino acids. The V gene's germline CDR1 is SGHRS and CDR2 YFSETQ. CDR3 region: CASSLGPSFTDTQYF. The CDR3 bases are TGCGCCAGCAGCTTGGGTCCTTCCTTCACAGATACGCAGTATTTT.

This clonotype occurred a few times. A read error may be the cause here, since a much bigger clone is one base away. The chain uses TRBV5-1 and TRBJ1-4; no clear D. Trimming left V 1 base short and J 3 bases short, with 7 bases between. The CDR3 sequence is 14 residues long. Germline V gene data show CDR1 as SGHRS and CDR2 as YFSETQ. The CDR3 loop reads CASSLTAANEKLFF. In DNA form, the CDR3 reads TGCGCCAGCAGCTTGACGGCAGCTAATGAAAAACTGTTTTTT.

This clonotype was picked up many times. The chain has TRBV18 and TRBJ2-3; D may be TRBD2 (5 bases). Germline values: CDR1 KGHSH, CDR2 LQKENI. Trimming stripped 2 bases from V and 0 bases from J, with 9 bases between. The CDR3 is 15 residues long. DNA of the CDR3: TGTGCCAGCTCACCATCGGGGAGCAGCACAGATACGCAGTATTTT. It codes for CASSPSGSSTDTQYF.

This clonotype showed up just a few times. This chain's CDR3 is CASSAQQVWNTEAFF. The CDR3 nucleotides read TGTGCCAGCAGTGCCCAACAGGTTTGGAACACTGAAGCTTTCTTT. This chain uses TRBV28 with TRBJ1-1, with D perhaps TRBD1 (5 bases). The CDR3 length is 15 residues. The germline V gene has CDR1 MDHEN and CDR2 SYDVKM. Trimming pared 5 bases from V and 1 base from J, leaving 14 bases between.